These 16 T cell receptor beta chains share one sample of origin, sequenced in a study of blood T cell repertoires in COVID-19. The table came from immunoSEQ multiplex PCR; TCRdb's copy has only in-frame clones and leaves some out. The sample includes about 390,000 clones, around nine tenths of them seen just once. The sequenced sample was PBMCs or T cells enriched from blood (not recorded which). The source of these receptors is a woman aged 45-65 years who had recovered from COVID-19.

This chain links TRBV18 with TRBJ1-2, with 7 bases fitting TRBD1. Germline CDR1 is KGHSH and CDR2 is LQKENI. V lost 3 bases and J lost 7; bases outside the gene matches: 5. The CDR3 has 13 residues. The DNA for the CDR3 is TGTGCCAGCTCACCGACAGGGTCTGGTGGCTACACCTTC. Protein product: CASSPTGSGGYTF.

This chain joins TRBV9 and TRBJ2-3; 11 nucleotides align to TRBD1. The CDR3 spans 16 residues. Germline trimming cut 0 bases from V and 4 bases from J; bases unmatched to any gene: 4. Germline V gene data show CDR1 as SGDLS and CDR2 as YYNGEE. CDR3 loop: CASSVGTGGSADTQYF. The CDR3 coding sequence is TGTGCCAGCAGCGTAGGGACAGGGGGCTCCGCAGATACGCAGTATTTT.

This clone was detected only a few times. The V call is TRBV27, the J call TRBJ1-6; perhaps TRBD1 as D (6 bases). Germline values: CDR1 MNHEY, CDR2 SMNVEV (reference sequence). V was trimmed by 6 bases and J by 3 bases, leaving 15 bases between them. The CDR3 extends over 16 amino acids. The CDR3 here is CASRDLGQFYNSPLHF. CDR3 sequence (DNA): TGTGCCAGCAGAGACCTAGGACAGTTCTATAATTCACCCCTCCACTTT.

This chain joins TRBV6-1 and TRBJ2-7; D is perhaps TRBD1 (6 bases). The V gene lost 4 bases and the J gene lost 6 bases, with 22 bases spanning the gap. This CDR3 has 16 amino acids. Per the germline V gene, CDR1 is MNHNS and CDR2 is SASEGT. CDR3 protein: CASSVRTARSSSEQYF. CDR3 DNA sequence: TGTGCCAGCAGTGTAAGGACAGCGAGGAGCTCCAGCGAGCAGTACTTC.

The V gene is TRBV7-9, the J gene TRBJ2-5; 10 nucleotides agree with TRBD2. The CDR3 length is 16 residues. CDR1 is SEHNR and CDR2 is FQNEAQ in the germline V gene (reference sequence). The J segment lost 5 bases and the V segment lost 2 bases, leaving 8 bases of the junction unmatched. CDR3 DNA sequence: TGTGCCAGCAGCTTACGGGCGGGACTAGCGATCGAGACCCAGTACTTC. Amino acids: CASSLRAGLAIETQYF. The full variable domain, with the rest looked up from reference TRBV7-9 and TRBJ2-5, is DTGVSQNPRHKITKRGQNVTFRCDPISEHNRLYWYRQTLGQGPEFLTYFQNEAQLEKSRLLSDRFSAERPKGSFSTLEIQRTEQGDSAMYLCASSLRAGLAIETQYFGPGTRLLVL.

The chain recombines TRBV2 with TRBJ1-5; the D is unclear. CDR1 and CDR2 (germline): SNHLY, FYNNEI. The CDR3 length is 13 residues. The V and J ends lost 4 bases and 9 bases respectively, with 13 bases between them. The CDR3 bases are TGTGCCAGCAGTGTCGAGGGTTCCTCGCCCCAGCATTTT. Translation gives CASSVEGSSPQHF. The full variable domain, in which reference TRBV2 and TRBJ1-5 provide the parts outside the CDR3, is EPEVTQTPSHQVTQMGQEVILRCVPISNHLYFYWYRQILGQKVEFLVSFYNNEISEKSEIFDDQFSVERPDGSNFTLKIRSTKLEDSAMYFCASSVEGSSPQHFGDGTRLSIL.

V gene TRBV10-3 combines with J gene TRBJ1-2; no firm D call. Per the germline V gene, CDR1 is ENHRY and CDR2 is SYGVKD. Trimming stripped 6 bases from V and 8 bases from J, with 22 bases between. The CDR3 spans 15 residues. The DNA for the CDR3 is TGTGCCATCAGCCTCGACATTGAGAGGGCAGGCGGCTACACCTTC. Translation: CAISLDIERAGGYTF.

The chain recombines TRBV2 with TRBJ2-2; 8 bases line up with TRBD2. The trim removed 10 bases at V and 4 bases at J, leaving 11 bases unmatched. The CDR3 totals 15 residues. The germline V gene has CDR1 SNHLY and CDR2 FYNNEI. CDR3 in DNA: TGTGCCACCTCAACGGGAGGGCTTTCCACCGGGGAGCTGTTTTTT. Amino acids: CATSTGGLSTGELFF.

V gene TRBV30 combines with J gene TRBJ2-2; 8 nucleotides agree with TRBD1. V was pared by 3 bases and J by 6 bases, with 6 bases of the junction left unmatched. The germline V gene encodes CDR1 GTSNPN and CDR2 SVGIG (reference sequence). This CDR3 comprises 14 residues. The CDR3 here is CAWRGTGWAGELFF. The CDR3 DNA reads as TGTGCCTGGAGGGGGACAGGATGGGCCGGGGAGCTGTTTTTT.

This rearrangement joins TRBV19 to TRBJ1-1; D is perhaps TRBD1 (5 bases). The V gene's germline CDR1 is LNHDA and CDR2 SQIVND (reference sequence). Trimming took 5 bases from V and 8 from J, leaving 12 bases between them. The CDR3 extends over 12 amino acids. The CDR3 coding sequence is TGTGCCAGTAGTCCGATAGGGGTGGAAGCTTTCTTT. Its protein is CASSPIGVEAFF.

CDR3 DNA sequence: TGTGCCAGCAGCCCCTCCAACAGGAACACTGAAGCTTTCTTT. Its protein is CASSPSNRNTEAFF. The rearrangement joins TRBV7-9 to TRBJ1-1; D is undetermined. V lost 5 bases and J 1 base, leaving 11 bases between the germline ends. CDR1 and CDR2 from the germline V gene are SEHNR and FQNEAQ (reference sequence). The CDR3 runs to 14 residues.

A note on this clone: Other DNA sequences within the sample encode an identical CDR3. The rearrangement links TRBV18 to TRBJ1-5, with D perhaps matching TRBD1 (6 bases). The V end lost 2 bases, the J end lost 2 bases, and 7 bases lay between the germline ends. CDR3 length: 14 residues. The germline gives CDR1 KGHSH, CDR2 LQKENI. This chain's CDR3 is CASSPGGGNQPQHF. The DNA for the CDR3 is TGTGCCAGCTCACCAGGGGGCGGCAATCAGCCCCAGCATTTT.

The chain combines TRBV7-6 with TRBJ1-1; tentatively, D is TRBD1 (6 bases). The germline CDR1 and CDR2 sequences are SGHVS and FNYEAQ. The CDR3 totals 17 residues. V was trimmed by 10 bases and J by 3 bases, leaving 27 bases between them. This chain's CDR3 is CAIPQAQGHFVDTEAFF. The CDR3 region has the DNA TGTGCCATCCCTCAGGCCCAGGGGCACTTCGTGGACACTGAAGCTTTCTTT.

This rearrangement joins TRBV7-2 to TRBJ1-4, with D unclear. V shed 2 bases and J shed 5 bases, with 9 bases lying between them. The CDR3 has 14 residues. The V gene's germline CDR1 is SGHTA and CDR2 FQGNSA. The CDR3 region has the DNA TGTGCCAGCAGCTTAACAGACGAGAATGAAAAACTGTTTTTT. It translates to CASSLTDENEKLFF.

This clone occurred once. CDR3 region: CASSRGPQETQYF. CDR3 bases: TGTGCCAGCTCACGGGGCCCACAAGAGACCCAGTACTTC. The rearrangement uses TRBV18 and TRBJ2-5; TRBD1 might be the D (5 bases). CDR3 length: 13 residues. CDR1 and CDR2 (germline): KGHSH, LQKENI. V lost 4 bases and J 2 bases, leaving 8 bases between the germline ends. Full variable domain (missing parts from reference TRBV18 and TRBJ2-5): NAGVMQNPRHLVRRRGQEARLRCSPMKGHSHVYWYRQLPEEGLKFMVYLQKENIIDESGMPKERFSAEFPKEGPSILRIQQVVRGDSAAYFCASSRGPQETQYFGPGTRLLVL.

The gene calls are TRBV28 and TRBJ2-7, with a tentative D call TRBD1 (5 bases). This CDR3 contains 13 residues. The germline CDR1 and CDR2 sequences are MDHEN and SYDVKM. Trimming pared 5 bases from V and 6 bases from J, leaving 14 bases between. The DNA of the CDR3 is TGTGCCAGCAGTCCGTATACAGGTTTCGAGCAGTACTTC. Its translation is CASSPYTGFEQYF.